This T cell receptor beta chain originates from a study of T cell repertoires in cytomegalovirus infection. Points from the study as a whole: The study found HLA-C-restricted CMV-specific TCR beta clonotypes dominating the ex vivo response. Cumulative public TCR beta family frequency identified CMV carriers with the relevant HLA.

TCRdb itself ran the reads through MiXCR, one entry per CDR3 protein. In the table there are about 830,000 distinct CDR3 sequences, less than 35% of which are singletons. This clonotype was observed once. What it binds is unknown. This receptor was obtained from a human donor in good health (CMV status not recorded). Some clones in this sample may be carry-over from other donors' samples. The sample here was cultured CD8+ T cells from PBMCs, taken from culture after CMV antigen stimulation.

The chain's CDR3 is CASSSIPGLRTDTQYF. In nucleotides, the CDR3 is TGTGCCAGCAGTTCCATCCCGGGACTTCGCACAGATACGCAGTATTTT. V gene TRBV12-3 or TRBV12-4 combines with J gene TRBJ2-3, with TRBD2 as a possible D gene (6 bases). The length of the CDR3 is 16 residues. V was clipped by 4 bases and J by 1 base, with 15 bases between them.